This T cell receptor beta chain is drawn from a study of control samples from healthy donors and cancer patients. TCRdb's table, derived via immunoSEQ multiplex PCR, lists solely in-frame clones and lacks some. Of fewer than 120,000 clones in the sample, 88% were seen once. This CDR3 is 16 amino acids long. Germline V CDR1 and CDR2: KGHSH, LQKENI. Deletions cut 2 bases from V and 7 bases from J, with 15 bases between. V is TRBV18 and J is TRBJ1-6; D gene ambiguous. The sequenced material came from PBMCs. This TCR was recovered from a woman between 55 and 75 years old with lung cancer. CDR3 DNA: TGTGCCAGCTCACCAAGGGTAATGTCTGGGAATTCACCCCTCCACTTT. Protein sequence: CASSPRVMSGNSPLHF.